This T cell receptor (beta chain) emerged from a study of blood T cells in healthy people across ages. As for the study in general: About one barcoded beta molecule per two T cells was the capture yield of template switching.

Whole-study findings and limits: Reliance upon unsorted PBMCs precluded definitive naive versus antigen-experienced comparison. Roughly linear age-related decline in beta diversity appeared, significant by age around 40.

CDR3 size: 12 residues. CDR1 MNHNS and CDR2 SASEGT come from the germline V gene. This clonotype was seen a handful of times. What it binds is unknown. Primed by a sample-barcoded 5' primer and a J-beta primer mix, a second PCR proceeded for about 7 to 11 cycles. Each TCR beta cDNA got a 12-nucleotide random molecular identifier. TCRdb redid the calling of the 5' RACE reads with MiXCR, one entry per CDR3 protein. The table lists about 1.1 million distinct CDR3 sequences, about two fifths of them singletons. Sequencing used blood. The clonotype originates from a young man in good health. The genes are TRBV6-1 and TRBJ2-7; the D gene is possibly TRBD1 (6 bases). The J call is in doubt because the DNA end fits TRBJ2-5 better. CDR3: CASTPGVETQYF. CDR3 DNA: TGTGCCAGCACCCCAGGGGTAGAGACCCAGTACTTC.